This is a list of T cell receptor beta chains from one sample in a study of blood T cell repertoires in COVID-19. Sequenced by immunoSEQ multiplex PCR; TCRdb stores in-frame clones only, minus some. Of tens of thousands of clones listed, more than 70% are singletons. Material: peripheral blood. These receptors were taken from a woman of 80 years or more with acute or convalescent COVID-19. Both conserved end residues are trimmed from each CDR3. The order of the fields is D gene, V gene, J gene, CDR3 protein. The D gene is left open where the match is weak.

>.|TRBV6-7|TRBJ2-2
ASSYLGQGWWTGELF
>TRBD1|TRBV30|TRBJ2-7
ACSTGGKVREQY
>.|TRBV7-9|TRBJ1-4
ASSFGVTNEKLF
>.|TRBV5-1|TRBJ2-2
ASSLGGTGELF
>.|TRBV20-1|TRBJ1-1
SAGSAEAF
>.|TRBV7-2|TRBJ2-5
ASSRDSGETQY
>TRBD2|TRBV2|TRBJ2-1
ASGASGLYNEQF
>.|TRBV6-5|TRBJ2-3
ASSYSWGQDTQY
>.|TRBV5-1|TRBJ1-6
ASSLGGSSPLH
>TRBD1|TRBV5-1|TRBJ1-6
ASSADRVSPLH
>TRBD1|TRBV6-5|TRBJ1-2
ASSYHRDRNYGYT
>.|TRBV19|TRBJ1-1
ASRVGGQGTEAF
>.|TRBV19|TRBJ2-5
ASSPHRGGARETQY
>.|TRBV6-4|TRBJ1-5
ASSEHRHSNQPQH
>TRBD2|TRBV5-1|TRBJ2-5
ASSLLTSGTGTQY
>TRBD1|TRBV5-4|TRBJ1-5
ASSVDRSKAQH
>.|TRBV5-4|TRBJ2-1
ASSIRQSSYNEQF
>TRBD2|TRBV19|TRBJ2-2
ASTPGGITGELF
>TRBD2|TRBV6-5|TRBJ2-5
ASSYQGGGKETQY
>TRBD1|TRBV6-5|TRBJ1-2
ASSRDSKYYGYT
>.|TRBV5-4|TRBJ2-6
ASSVSFLSGANVLT
>.|TRBV7-8|TRBJ2-5
ASSLARQETQY
>TRBD1|TRBV27|TRBJ2-7
ASSRPRQGGYEQY
>.|TRBV5-5|TRBJ1-2
ASSFHSQANYGYT
>TRBD1|TRBV5-1|TRBJ2-5
ASSIRGQGETQY
>.|TRBV12-3/TRBV12-4|TRBJ2-1
ASRLTGGVEQF
>.|TRBV6-2/TRBV6-3|TRBJ2-1
ASGPRGWDEQF
>.|TRBV20-1|TRBJ2-5
SARRETQY
>TRBD1|TRBV2|TRBJ1-2
ASSVQGANGYT